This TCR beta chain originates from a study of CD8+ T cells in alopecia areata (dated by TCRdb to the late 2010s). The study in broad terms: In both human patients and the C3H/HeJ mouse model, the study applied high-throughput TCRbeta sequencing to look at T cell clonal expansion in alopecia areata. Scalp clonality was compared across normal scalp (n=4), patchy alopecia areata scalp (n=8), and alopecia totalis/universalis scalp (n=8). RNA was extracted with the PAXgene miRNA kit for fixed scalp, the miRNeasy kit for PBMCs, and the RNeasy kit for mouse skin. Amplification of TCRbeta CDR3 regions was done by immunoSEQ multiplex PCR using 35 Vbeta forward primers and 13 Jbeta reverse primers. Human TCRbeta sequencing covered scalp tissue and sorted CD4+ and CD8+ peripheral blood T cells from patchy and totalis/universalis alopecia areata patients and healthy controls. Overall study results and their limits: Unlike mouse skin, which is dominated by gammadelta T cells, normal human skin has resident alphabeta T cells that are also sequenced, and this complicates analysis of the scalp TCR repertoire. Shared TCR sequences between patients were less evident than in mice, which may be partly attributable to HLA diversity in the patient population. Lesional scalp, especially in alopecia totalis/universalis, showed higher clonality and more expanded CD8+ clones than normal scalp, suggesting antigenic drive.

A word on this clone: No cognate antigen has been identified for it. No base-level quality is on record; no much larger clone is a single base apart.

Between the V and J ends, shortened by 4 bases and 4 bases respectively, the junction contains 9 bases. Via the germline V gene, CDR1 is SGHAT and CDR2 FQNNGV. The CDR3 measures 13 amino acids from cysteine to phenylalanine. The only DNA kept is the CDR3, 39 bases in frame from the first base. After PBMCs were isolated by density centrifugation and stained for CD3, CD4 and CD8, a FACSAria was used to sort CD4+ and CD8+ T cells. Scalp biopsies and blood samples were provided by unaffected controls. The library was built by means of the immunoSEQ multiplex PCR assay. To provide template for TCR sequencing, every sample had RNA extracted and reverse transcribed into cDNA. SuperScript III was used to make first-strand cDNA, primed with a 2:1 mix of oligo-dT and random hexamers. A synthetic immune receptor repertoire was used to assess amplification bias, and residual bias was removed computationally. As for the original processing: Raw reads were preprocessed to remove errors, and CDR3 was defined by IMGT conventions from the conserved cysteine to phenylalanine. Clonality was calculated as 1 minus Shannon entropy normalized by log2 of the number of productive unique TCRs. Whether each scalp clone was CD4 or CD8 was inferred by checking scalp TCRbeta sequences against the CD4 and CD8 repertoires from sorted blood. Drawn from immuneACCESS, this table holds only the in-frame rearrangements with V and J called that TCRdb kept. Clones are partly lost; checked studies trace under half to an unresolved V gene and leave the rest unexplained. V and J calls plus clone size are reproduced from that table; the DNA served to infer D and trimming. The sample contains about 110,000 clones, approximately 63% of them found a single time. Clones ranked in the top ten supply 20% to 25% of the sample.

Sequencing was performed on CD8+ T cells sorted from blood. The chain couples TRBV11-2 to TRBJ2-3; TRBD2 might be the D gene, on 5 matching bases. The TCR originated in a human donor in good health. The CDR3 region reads CASSYEGADTQYF. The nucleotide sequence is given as TGTGCCAGCAGCTATGAGGGCGCAGATACGCAGTATTTT.